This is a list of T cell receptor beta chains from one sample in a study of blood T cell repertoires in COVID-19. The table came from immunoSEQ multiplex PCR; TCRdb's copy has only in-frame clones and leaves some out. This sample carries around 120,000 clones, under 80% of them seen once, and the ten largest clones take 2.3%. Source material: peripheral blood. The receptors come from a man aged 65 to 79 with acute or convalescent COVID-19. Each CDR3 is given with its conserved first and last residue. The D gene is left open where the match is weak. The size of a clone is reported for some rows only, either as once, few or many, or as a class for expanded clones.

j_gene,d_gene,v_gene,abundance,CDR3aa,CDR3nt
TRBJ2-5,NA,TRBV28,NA,CASSPGTPEVETQYF,TGTGCCAGCAGTCCCGGGACTCCGGAGGTGGAGACCCAGTACTTC
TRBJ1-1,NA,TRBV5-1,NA,CASSLDTLNTEAFF,TGCGCCAGCAGCTTGGACACGCTGAACACTGAAGCTTTCTTT
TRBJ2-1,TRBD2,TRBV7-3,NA,CASSSALAVYNEQFF,TGTGCCAGCAGCTCCGCACTAGCGGTATACAATGAGCAGTTCTTC
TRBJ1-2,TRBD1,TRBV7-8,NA,CASSSTDRVYGYTF,TGTGCCAGCAGCTCTACTGACAGGGTCTATGGCTACACCTTC
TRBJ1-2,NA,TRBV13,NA,CASSLGTGPGGYGYTF,TGTGCCAGCAGCTTAGGGACGGGACCCGGGGGCTATGGCTACACCTTC
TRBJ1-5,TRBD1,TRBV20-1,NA,CSASDRDRVIQPQHF,TGCAGTGCTAGTGACCGGGACAGGGTTATTCAGCCCCAGCATTTT
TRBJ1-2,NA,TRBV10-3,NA,CAISGGTPYGYTF,TGTGCCATCAGTGGCGGGACTCCTTATGGCTACACCTTC
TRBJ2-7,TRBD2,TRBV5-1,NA,CASSLAHLGGEGEQYF,TGCGCCAGCAGCTTGGCCCATCTGGGGGGGGAGGGCGAGCAGTACTTC
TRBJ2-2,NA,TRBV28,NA,CASSLAGLRVGELFF,TGTGCCAGCAGTTTGGCCGGGTTGAGGGTCGGGGAGCTGTTTTTT
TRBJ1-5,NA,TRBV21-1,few,CASSKDQDRNQPQHF,TGTGCCAGCAGCAAAGATCAGGACAGAAATCAGCCCCAGCATTTT
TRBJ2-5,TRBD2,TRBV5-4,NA,CASSFYSGNQETQYF,TGTGCCAGCAGCTTTTATAGCGGGAACCAAGAGACCCAGTACTTC
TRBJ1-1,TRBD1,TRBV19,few,CASSIVWTGVNTEAFF,TGTGCCAGTAGTATAGTTTGGACAGGGGTGAACACTGAAGCTTTCTTT
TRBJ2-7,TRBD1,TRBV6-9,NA,CASTGTGVHEQYF,TGTGCCAGCACCGGAACAGGGGTACACGAGCAGTACTTC
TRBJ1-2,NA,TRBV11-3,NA,CASSLAREGYGYTF,TGTGCCAGCAGCTTAGCCAGGGAGGGCTATGGCTACACCTTC
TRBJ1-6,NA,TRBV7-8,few,CASSRTGYNSPLHF,TGTGCCAGCAGCCGAACAGGGTATAATTCACCCCTCCACTTT
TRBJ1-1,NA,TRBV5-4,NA,CASSMNTEAFF,TGTGCCAGCAGTATGAACACTGAAGCTTTCTTT
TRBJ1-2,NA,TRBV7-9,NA,CASSFDGGNYGYTF,TGTGCCAGCAGTTTCGACGGGGGGAACTATGGCTACACCTTC
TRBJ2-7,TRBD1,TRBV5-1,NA,CASSRGQGGEQYF,TGCGCCAGCAGCAGAGGACAGGGAGGCGAGCAGTACTTC
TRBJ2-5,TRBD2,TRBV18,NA,CASSPTSGVLQETQYF,TGTGCCAGCTCACCAACTAGCGGGGTCCTGCAAGAGACCCAGTACTTC
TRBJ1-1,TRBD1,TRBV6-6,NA,CASSYTQGTEAFF,TGTGCCAGCAGCTACACACAGGGGACTGAAGCTTTCTTT
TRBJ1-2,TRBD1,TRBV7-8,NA,CASILGAGDRANYGYTF,TGTGCCAGCATCCTGGGGGCGGGGGACAGGGCTAACTATGGCTACACCTTC
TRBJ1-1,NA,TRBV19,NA,CASSILGRTNTEAFF,TGTGCCAGTAGTATACTTGGCAGAACGAACACTGAAGCTTTCTTT
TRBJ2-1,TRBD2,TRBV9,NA,CASSAGVDSYNEQFF,TGTGCCAGCAGTGCGGGGGTTGACTCCTACAATGAGCAGTTCTTC
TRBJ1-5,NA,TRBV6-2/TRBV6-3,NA,CASSLEPRNQPQHF,TGTGCCAGCAGTCTAGAGCCTAGGAATCAGCCCCAGCATTTT
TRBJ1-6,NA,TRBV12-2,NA,CASRLAPGTGSSYNSPLHF,TGTGCAAGTCGCTTAGCGCCGGGGACAGGGAGCTCCTATAATTCACCCCTCCACTTT
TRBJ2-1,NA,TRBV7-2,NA,CASSRAGLSAIRYNEQFF,TGTGCCAGCAGCCGGGCGGGACTCTCGGCCATTCGTTACAATGAGCAGTTCTTC
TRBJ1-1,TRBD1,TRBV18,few,CASSPTGGGDTEAFF,TGTGCCAGCTCACCGACAGGGGGCGGGGACACTGAAGCTTTCTTT
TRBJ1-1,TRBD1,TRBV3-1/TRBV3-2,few,CASSNNRTGEAFF,TGTGCCAGCAGCAACAACCGGACAGGCGAAGCTTTCTTT
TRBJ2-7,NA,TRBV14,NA,CASSQVFTGVGEQYF,TGTGCCAGCAGCCAAGTTTTTACAGGTGTTGGCGAGCAGTACTTC
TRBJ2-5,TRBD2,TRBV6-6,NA,CASRSRFSGARTQYF,TGTGCCAGCAGAAGCCGCTTTAGCGGGGCCAGGACCCAGTACTTC
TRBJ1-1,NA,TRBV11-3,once,CASSLRGPGDTEAFF,TGTGCCAGCAGCTTACGAGGCCCAGGGGACACTGAAGCTTTCTTT
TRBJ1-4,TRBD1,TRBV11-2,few,CASSLGTGTEKLFF,TGTGCCAGCAGCTTAGGGACAGGGACTGAAAAACTGTTTTTT
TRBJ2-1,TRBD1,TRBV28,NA,CASSRDRGEDEQFF,TGTGCCAGCAGCCGGGACAGGGGTGAGGATGAGCAGTTCTTC
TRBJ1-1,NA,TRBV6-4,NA,CASSDCGSRNTEAFF,TGTGCCAGCAGTGACTGCGGGTCACGAAACACTGAAGCTTTCTTT
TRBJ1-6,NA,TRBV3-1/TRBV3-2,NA,CASSQDGGREGSPLHF,TGTGCCAGCAGCCAAGATGGGGGCAGGGAAGGATCACCCCTCCACTTT
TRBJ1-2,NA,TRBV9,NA,CASSSQGSYGYTF,TGTGCCAGCAGCTCACAGGGCTCCTATGGCTACACCTTC
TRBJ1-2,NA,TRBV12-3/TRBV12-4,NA,CASSLTPYGYTF,TGTGCCAGCAGTTTAACTCCGTATGGCTACACCTTC
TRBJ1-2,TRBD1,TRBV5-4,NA,CASSSGGQGVYGYTF,TGTGCCAGCAGCTCGGGAGGACAGGGGGTCTATGGCTACACCTTC
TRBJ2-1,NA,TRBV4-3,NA,CASSQGSGVGRYNEQFF,TGCGCCAGCAGCCAAGGTTCGGGGGTAGGACGGTACAATGAGCAGTTCTTC
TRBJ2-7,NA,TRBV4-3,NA,CASSQGRVSYEQYF,TGCGCCAGCAGCCAAGGCAGGGTATCCTACGAGCAGTACTTC
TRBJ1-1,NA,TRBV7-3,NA,CASSLSGMNTEAFF,TGTGCCAGCAGCTTATCAGGGATGAACACTGAAGCTTTCTTT
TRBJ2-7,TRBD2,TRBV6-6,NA,CASSPPTSGGFMYEQYF,TGTGCCAGCAGTCCCCCGACTAGCGGGGGATTTATGTACGAGCAGTACTTC
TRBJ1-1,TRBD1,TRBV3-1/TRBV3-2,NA,CASSLLDRGWDTEAFF,TGTGCCAGCAGTCTTTTAGACAGGGGGTGGGATACTGAAGCTTTCTTT
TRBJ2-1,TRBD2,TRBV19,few,CATQRGGHNEQFF,TGTGCCACCCAGCGGGGGGGTCACAATGAGCAGTTCTTC
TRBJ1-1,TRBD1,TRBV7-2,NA,CASSLDRGLTEAFF,TGTGCCAGCAGCCTGGACAGGGGGCTAACTGAAGCTTTCTTT
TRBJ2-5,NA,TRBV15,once,CATSSEAPGQETQYF,TGTGCCACCAGCAGTGAGGCCCCGGGTCAAGAGACCCAGTACTTC
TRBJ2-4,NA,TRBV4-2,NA,CASSPSGGVQNIQYF,TGTGCCAGCAGCCCGAGCGGTGGGGTGCAAAACATTCAGTACTTC
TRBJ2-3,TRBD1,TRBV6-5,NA,CASSWTGDSTDTQYF,TGTGCCAGCAGTTGGACAGGGGATAGCACAGATACGCAGTATTTT
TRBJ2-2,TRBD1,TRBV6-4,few,CASSADWTGTGELFF,TGTGCCAGCAGTGCCGACTGGACAGGTACCGGGGAGCTGTTTTTT
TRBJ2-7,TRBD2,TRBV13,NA,CASSSRLAGPAYEQYF,TGTGCCAGCAGCTCCCGACTAGCGGGGCCCGCCTACGAGCAGTACTTC
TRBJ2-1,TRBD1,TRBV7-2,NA,CASRNRGSYNEQFF,TGTGCCAGCAGAAACAGGGGCTCCTACAATGAGCAGTTCTTC
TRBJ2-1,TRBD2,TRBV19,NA,CASSIRGTSTYNEQFF,TGTGCCAGTAGTATTCGAGGGACTAGTACCTACAATGAGCAGTTCTTC
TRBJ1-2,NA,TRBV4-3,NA,CASSLGLQGGYTF,TGCGCCAGCAGCCTAGGACTGCAAGGGGGCTACACCTTC
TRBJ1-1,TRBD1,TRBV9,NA,CASSADRDTEAFF,TGTGCCAGCAGCGCGGACAGGGATACTGAAGCTTTCTTT
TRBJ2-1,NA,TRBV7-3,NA,CASSYSHNEQFF,TGTGCCAGCAGCTATAGCCACAATGAGCAGTTCTTC
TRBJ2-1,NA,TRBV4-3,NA,CASSQLDRYPEQFF,TGCGCCAGCAGCCAACTAGACAGGTACCCTGAGCAGTTCTTC
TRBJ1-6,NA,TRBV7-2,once,CASSPRDYGSPLHF,TGTGCCAGCAGCCCGCGGGACTATGGATCACCCCTCCACTTT
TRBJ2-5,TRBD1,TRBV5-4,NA,CASSLGQGVQETQYF,TGTGCCAGCAGCTTGGGACAGGGGGTACAAGAGACCCAGTACTTC